These T cell receptor beta chains were read from a single sample in a study of identical twins. TCRdb ran MiXCR on the 5' RACE reads and lists one entry per CDR3 protein. This table holds 500,000 or so distinct CDR3 sequences, approximately 14% found once. A further study also used this sample, focusing on yellow fever vaccine responses in identical twins.

Sequenced material: CD4+ T cells sorted from blood. Receptors were obtained from a woman aged 18-29 years in good health. Each CDR3 is given with its conserved first and last residue. Each record gives: clone size, J gene, D gene, V gene, CDR3 DNA, CDR3 protein. D genes are given only for firm matches. The size field is filled for only some rows; it gives once, few, many or a size class.

>few|TRBJ2-7|TRBD1|TRBV5-6
TGTGCCAGCAGTCCCCCCGGGACAGGGTTCCACGAGCAGTACTTC
CASSPPGTGFHEQYF
>few|TRBJ2-3|TRBD1|TRBV3-1
TGTGCCAGCAGCCAAGGGGACAGGGCTAGCACAGATACGCAGTATTTT
CASSQGDRASTDTQYF
>few|TRBJ2-3|TRBD2|TRBV2
TGTGCCAGCAATGGACTAGCGGGGGGCACAGATACGCAGTATTTT
CASNGLAGGTDTQYF
>-|TRBJ2-1|TRBD2|TRBV12-3/TRBV12-4
TGTGCCAGCAGTCGACTAGCGGGAGGGGTCTACAATGAGCAGTTCTTC
CASSRLAGGVYNEQFF
>few|TRBJ2-3|-|TRBV5-4
TGTGCCAGCAGCTTAAAGCGGCAGGGCGGCACAGATACGCAGTATTTT
CASSLKRQGGTDTQYF
>-|TRBJ2-7|TRBD2|TRBV6-1
TGTGCCAGCAGTCAATCTCGGGGGGGCATCTACGAGCAGTACTTC
CASSQSRGGIYEQYF
>many|TRBJ2-4|-|TRBV20-1
TGCAGTGCTGGATCGCGACAGGTTGGGGACATTCAGTACTTC
CSAGSRQVGDIQYF
>few|TRBJ2-3|TRBD2|TRBV5-6
TGTGCCAGCAGCCGGACTAGCGGGGGGGCCGGCTACACGCAGTATTTT
CASSRTSGGAGYTQYF
>-|TRBJ2-1|-|TRBV21-1
TGTGCCAGCAGCAAAGCGGAGGTAGGACTAGCGGGAAAAGAGGCCTACAATGAGCAGTTCTTC
CASSKAEVGLAGKEAYNEQFF
>few|TRBJ2-2|-|TRBV15
TGTGCCACCAGCAGAGATAGGGCGCTCACCGGGGAGCTGTTTTTT
CATSRDRALTGELFF
>-|TRBJ2-5|-|TRBV5-4
TGTGCCAGCAGCTTGAGGAGCGGAGGAAAAGAGACCCAGTACTTC
CASSLRSGGKETQYF
>many|TRBJ2-7|TRBD2|TRBV25-1
TGTGCCAGCAGTGAATTAACGGGAGGGCCTGGAGAGCAGTACTTC
CASSELTGGPGEQYF
>many|TRBJ2-3|-|TRBV29-1
TGCAGCGTGCCACAGGGGAGGGCAGATACGCAGTATTTT
CSVPQGRADTQYF
>few|TRBJ2-4|-|TRBV3-1
TGTGCCAGCAGCCTAAGACTAGAAAACATTCAGTACTTC
CASSLRLENIQYF
>once|TRBJ2-1|TRBD2|TRBV20-1
TGCAGTGCTAGAGACCTCTCGGAAGCGGGAGGGCCTAGTTACAATGAGCAGTTCTTC
CSARDLSEAGGPSYNEQFF
>many|TRBJ2-3|TRBD2|TRBV7-6
TGTGCCAGCAGCTTCTTAGCGGGGAGCACAGATACGCAGTATTTT
CASSFLAGSTDTQYF